These 28 T cell receptor beta chains were all obtained from the same sample, sequenced in a study of T cell repertoires in cytomegalovirus infection. TCRdb called the reads again in MiXCR, with one record for every CDR3 protein. This sample has about 230,000 distinct CDR3 sequences, with 22% found just once. Sequenced material: CD8+ T cells from PBMCs. Receptor source: a human donor in good health (CMV status not recorded). Some clones in this sample may be carry-over from other donors' samples.

This clonotype appeared once. This chain connects TRBV7-3 to TRBJ2-7; 13 positions agree with TRBD2. The CDR3 runs to 17 residues. J gave up 0 bases and V 0 bases, and 2 bases lay outside the gene matches. Germline V gene sequence: CDR1 SGHTA, CDR2 FQGTGA. The DNA for the CDR3 is TGTGCCAGCAGCTTAACGGGACTAGCGGGAACCTCCTACGAGCAGTACTTC. Translation: CASSLTGLAGTSYEQYF.

The J gene is TRBJ1-2, the V gene TRBV29-1, with D perhaps TRBD1 (5 bases). Germline assignment: CDR1 SQVTM and CDR2 ANQGSEA. With 8 bases removed from V and 4 bases from J, the gap between germline ends came to 17 bases. The CDR3 runs to 13 residues. The CDR3 bases are TGCAGCTGCCCATCACAGGCCCTCTATGGCTACACCTTC. Its protein is CSCPSQALYGYTF.

This clonotype was counted only a few times. This chain connects TRBV5-5 to TRBJ1-1; tentatively, D is TRBD1 (5 bases). CDR1 SGHKS and CDR2 YYEKEE come from the germline V gene (reference sequence). The CDR3 loop spans 16 amino acids. V lost 0 bases and J 5 bases, leaving 17 bases between the germline ends. In DNA form, the CDR3 reads TGTGCCAGCAGCTTGGAATCTCGGGGCTTGTGGACTGAAGCTTTCTTT. This sequence encodes CASSLESRGLWTEAFF.

This clonotype appeared many times. V gene TRBV7-9 combines with J gene TRBJ2-7; D is unresolved. The CDR3 runs 13 residues. Germline V gives CDR1 SEHNR, CDR2 FQNEAQ (reference sequence). Trimming took 7 bases from V and 4 from J, leaving 14 bases between them. The chain's CDR3 is CASTEASSYEQYF. CDR3 DNA sequence: TGTGCCAGCACCGAAGCAAGTTCTTACGAGCAGTACTTC. The entire variable domain, with the rest obtained from reference TRBV7-9 and TRBJ2-7, is as follows: DTGVSQNPRHKITKRGQNVTFRCDPISEHNRLYWYRQTLGQGPEFLTYFQNEAQLEKSRLLSDRFSAERPKGSFSTLEIQRTEQGDSAMYLCASTEASSYEQYFGPGTRLTVT.

The V gene is TRBV11-2, the J gene TRBJ1-2; 7 bases are shared with TRBD1. Per germline, CDR1 SGHAT and CDR2 FQNNGV. After removal of 2 bases from V and 2 bases from J, the junction contained 2 bases not matched to a gene. This CDR3 spans 14 amino acids. The CDR3: CASSLKGANYGYTF. CDR3 coding DNA: TGTGCCAGCAGCTTAAAGGGGGCAAACTATGGCTACACCTTC.

This clonotype was observed a handful of times. This sequence joins TRBV5-6 and TRBJ2-2, with D unresolved. The germline V and J ends were trimmed by 5 bases and 4 bases, with 6 bases remaining between them. Germline V gives CDR1 SGHDT, CDR2 YYEEEE. The CDR3 sequence is 12 residues long. DNA for the CDR3: TGTGCCAGCAGTTGGTCCACCGGGGAGCTGTTTTTT. This translates into CASSWSTGELFF.

This clonotype was seen a handful of times. The gene calls are TRBV7-9 and TRBJ2-7; 9 bases match TRBD1. Trimming at V came to 6 bases and at J to 7 bases, leaving 7 bases not matched to a gene. The CDR3 is 13 residues long. CDR1 is SEHNR and CDR2 is FQNEAQ in the germline V gene (reference sequence). CDR3 amino acids: CASSPEDRGEQYF. CDR3 nucleotides: TGTGCCAGCAGTCCAGAGGACAGGGGAGAGCAGTACTTC.

The chain carries TRBV29-1 and TRBJ2-3; no clear D gene. There are 14 residues in the CDR3. The ends were cut back, 4 bases at V and 4 bases at J, with 15 bases in the middle. Germline V CDR1 and CDR2: SQVTM, ANQGSEA. Here the CDR3 reads CSVVGPGRSDTQYF. CDR3 DNA sequence: TGCAGCGTTGTCGGGCCTGGCCGGTCAGATACGCAGTATTTT.

CDR3 region: CASSYSSETGNQPQHF. CDR3 bases: TGTGCCAGCAGTTACTCGAGTGAGACAGGCAATCAGCCCCAGCATTTT. V is TRBV6-8 and J is TRBJ1-5, with a possible D match to TRBD1 (5 bases). The germline V gene has CDR1 MNHGY and CDR2 SAAAGT. The V end was cut by 0 bases, the J end by 2 bases, with 11 bases between. This CDR3 has 16 amino acids.

The chain has TRBV20-1 and TRBJ2-1; D may be TRBD1 or TRBD2 (5 bases each). CDR3 length equals 16 residues. Germline V gene lookup returns CDR1 DFQATT and CDR2 SNEGSKA (reference sequence). With 0 bases removed from V and 0 bases from J, the gap between germline ends came to 12 bases. CDR3 in amino acids: CSARDREGNSYNEQFF. Written as DNA, the CDR3 is TGCAGTGCTAGAGATCGCGAGGGGAACTCCTACAATGAGCAGTTCTTC.

This clonotype has at least ten counts. This chain joins TRBV20-1 and TRBJ2-2, with D perhaps TRBD2 (7 bases). V lost 1 base, J lost 3 bases, and 12 bases lay in between. The CDR3 is 15 residues long. CDR1 and CDR2 from the germline V gene are DFQATT and SNEGSKA (reference sequence). The CDR3 sequence: CSARAGEGDTGELFF. CDR3 DNA: TGCAGTGCTAGAGCAGGGGAGGGGGACACCGGGGAGCTGTTTTTT.

The V and J genes are TRBV3-1 and TRBJ2-1; 11 nucleotides align to TRBD1. The CDR3 consists of 17 residues. V shed 8 bases, J shed 5 bases, and the junction held 14 bases outside the gene matches. CDR1 LGHDT and CDR2 YNNKEL come from the germline V gene (reference sequence). DNA for the CDR3: TGTGCCAGCGGAGGGAGGGACAGGGGGTCCGTGGACAATGAGCAGTTCTTC. Its protein product is CASGGRDRGSVDNEQFF.

This clonotype was counted at least ten times. A junction boundary mismatches the germline segment, possibly from a read error. This sequence joins TRBV4-1 and TRBJ2-2; no reliable D call. Germline CDR1 and CDR2: MGHRA and YSYEKL. This CDR3 is built from 14 residues. The CDR3 region has the DNA TGCGCCAGCAGCCAAGGTGCGAATACCGGGGAGCTGTTTTTT. As protein: CASSQGANTGELFF.

The chain is built from TRBV6-5 and TRBJ1-1; 10 bases align to TRBD1. With V trimmed by 5 bases and J by 1 base, 7 bases remained unmatched. The CDR3 loop spans 16 amino acids. Germline lookup yields CDR1 MNHEY and CDR2 SVGAGI. For the CDR3, the DNA is TGTGCCAGCAGTGACCTACGGGACAGGGGGAACACTGAAGCTTTCTTT. Protein: CASSDLRDRGNTEAFF.

V gene TRBV27 combines with J gene TRBJ2-5, with D possibly being TRBD1 (6 bases). The CDR3 extends over 14 amino acids. The germline V gene encodes CDR1 MNHEY and CDR2 SMNVEV (reference sequence). Trimming removed 0 bases at V and 5 bases at J, with 10 bases between. The CDR3 protein is CASSLSYRAETQYF. In DNA, the CDR3 is TGTGCCAGCAGTTTATCGTACAGGGCTGAGACCCAGTACTTC.

J is TRBJ2-7 and V is TRBV28, with D tentatively TRBD1 or TRBD2 (6 bases each). Germline lookup yields CDR1 MDHEN and CDR2 SYDVKM. The CDR3 consists of 16 residues. V was clipped by 6 bases and J by 1 base, with 19 bases between them. The CDR3 DNA is TGTGCCAGCAGCTGGGGATGGAGGGACATGTCCTACGAGCAGTACTTC. Its translation: CASSWGWRDMSYEQYF. Using reference TRBV28 and TRBJ2-7 for the parts outside the CDR3, the full variable domain is DVKVTQSSRYLVKRTGEKVFLECVQDMDHENMFWYRQDPGLGLRLIYFSYDVKMKEKGDIPEGYSVSREKKERFSLILESASTNQTSMYLCASSWGWRDMSYEQYFGPGTRLTVT.

This clonotype was seen at least ten times. The J gene is TRBJ2-7, the V gene TRBV7-2; 11 nucleotides agree with TRBD2. Germline V gene lookup returns CDR1 SGHTA and CDR2 FQGNSA. Trimming removed 4 bases from V and 2 bases from J; junction bases left unmatched: 10. The CDR3 is made up of 17 amino acids. The CDR3 DNA follows: TGTGCCAGCAGCTACTCCGCTCCACTAGCGGGGGCCTACGAGCAGTACTTC. This encodes CASSYSAPLAGAYEQYF.

There are many counts of this clonotype. The V call is TRBV11-2, the J call TRBJ2-1, with TRBD2 matching over 14 bases. CDR1 and CDR2 from the germline V gene are SGHAT and FQNNGV. The junction had 7 bases not matched to a gene; V was cut back by 1 base and J by 8 bases. The CDR3 loop spans 17 amino acids. CDR3 sequence (DNA): TGTGCCAGCAGCTTAGGGCCGGGACTAGCGGGGGCCTATGAGCAGTTCTTC. It encodes CASSLGPGLAGAYEQFF.

This clonotype was seen a few times. This chain joins TRBV6-1 and TRBJ2-5, with TRBD2 matching over 7 bases. Germline CDR1 MNHNS, CDR2 SASEGT. V was pared by 6 bases and J by 3 bases, with 7 bases of the junction left unmatched. The CDR3 runs to 14 residues. The chain's CDR3 is CASSPSGLEETQYF. The CDR3 DNA is TGTGCCAGCAGCCCTTCAGGACTAGAAGAGACCCAGTACTTC.

J is TRBJ1-2 and V is TRBV18; tentative D call: TRBD1 (6 bases). Germline CDR1 KGHSH, CDR2 LQKENI. This CDR3 comprises 14 residues. The germline V and J ends were trimmed by 2 bases and 4 bases, with 11 bases remaining between them. In DNA form, the CDR3 reads TGTGCCAGCTCACCAAACAGGGCCCTCTATGGCTACACCTTC. Its translation is CASSPNRALYGYTF.

The chain joins TRBV18 to TRBJ1-2; 7 positions match TRBD1. The CDR3 runs 11 residues. V lost 7 bases, J lost 4 bases, and 0 bases stayed unmatched. Looked up from germline, CDR1 is KGHSH and CDR2 is LQKENI. CDR3 coding DNA: TGTGCCAGCTGGGACAGCTATGGCTACACCTTC. Its protein product is CASWDSYGYTF.

The CDR3 nucleotides are TGTGCCAGCAGCTTAGTTTGGGACGTGAAACAAAGCTCCTACAATGAGCAGTTCTTC. Encoded protein: CASSLVWDVKQSSYNEQFF. This sequence joins TRBV11-2 and TRBJ2-1; perhaps D is TRBD1 or TRBD2 (5 bases each). Trimming shortened V by 1 base and J by 0 bases, and 19 bases separated the two germline ends. CDR1 and CDR2 from the germline V gene are SGHAT and FQNNGV. The CDR3 totals 19 residues.

The sample holds many counts of this clonotype. This sequence joins TRBV7-9 and TRBJ2-1; D gene unclear. The CDR3 spans 15 residues. Per germline, CDR1 SEHNR and CDR2 FQNEAQ (reference sequence). V lost 5 bases and J lost 0, with 11 bases in between. CDR3 in DNA: TGTGCCAGCAGCCCCGACGGTTTCTCCTACAATGAGCAGTTCTTC. Translating gives CASSPDGFSYNEQFF.

This clonotype came up a few times. This chain uses TRBV29-1 with TRBJ2-1, with TRBD1 matching over 10 bases. Germline V gives CDR1 SQVTM, CDR2 ANQGSEA. CDR3 length: 13 residues. V trimming: 4 bases; J trimming: 5 bases; junction bases outside the gene matches: 2. The CDR3 DNA reads TGCAGCGTTGGAGGGACAGGGGACAATGAGCAGTTCTTC. This translates into CSVGGTGDNEQFF.

The gene calls are TRBV7-9 and TRBJ1-1; D not certain. This CDR3 has 17 residues. With 6 bases removed from V and 5 bases from J, the gap between germline ends came to 25 bases. CDR1 is SEHNR, CDR2 FQNEAQ, per germline (reference sequence). The CDR3 protein is CASRTLGNPSRGTEAFF. CDR3 nucleotides: TGTGCCAGCAGGACCTTAGGGAACCCCTCCAGAGGGACTGAAGCTTTCTTT.

This clonotype was found once. The gene calls are TRBV2 and TRBJ2-7, with D possibly matching TRBD2 (5 bases). Trimming removed 11 bases at V and 3 bases at J, with 11 bases between. Germline values: CDR1 SNHLY, CDR2 FYNNEI. This CDR3 spans 11 amino acids. The CDR3 DNA reads as TGTGCCCCAATCGGGATCTACGAGCAGTACTTC. Amino acids: CAPIGIYEQYF.

This rearrangement joins TRBV10-3 to TRBJ1-1; a possible D gene is TRBD1 (5 bases). With 4 bases removed from V and 2 bases from J, the gap between germline ends came to 14 bases. CDR1 and CDR2 (germline): ENHRY, SYGVKD. The CDR3 has 15 residues. The CDR3 is CAISGTIGINTEAFF. For the CDR3, the DNA is TGTGCCATCAGTGGGACAATTGGGATTAACACTGAAGCTTTCTTT.

The gene calls are TRBV5-1 and TRBJ1-2; D unresolved. This CDR3 has 15 residues. With 1 base removed from V and 6 bases from J, the gap between germline ends came to 16 bases. Germline V gene sequence: CDR1 SGHRS, CDR2 YFSETQ. CDR3: CASSLSSVTPDGYTF. For the CDR3, the DNA is TGCGCCAGCAGCTTGTCTTCCGTAACCCCGGATGGCTACACCTTC.